The clone carrying this TCR beta chain occurred a few times. The antigen is not known. This specimen belongs to a study of OX40 agonist ivuxolimab in advanced cancers. Whole-study results and caveats: The authors did not determine the antigen specificity of the expanded peripheral T cells.

The CDR3 has 13 residues. The ends were cut back, 3 bases at V and 4 bases at J, with 8 bases in the middle. Germline lookup yields CDR1 KGHSH and CDR2 LQKENI. The protocol was immunoSEQ multiplex PCR, while the TCRdb copy is restricted to in-frame clones and leaves out a portion. This sample has 80,000 or so clones, with 86% found just once. Sequenced material: CD4+ or CD8+ T cells sorted from blood, taken in a trial of the OX40 agonist ivuxolimab. The chain uses TRBV18 and TRBJ2-3; no clear D. The source of this sequence is an adult with an advanced solid tumor such as melanoma, head and neck, liver or kidney cancer. The chain's CDR3 is CASSPSVADTQYF. In DNA form, the CDR3 reads TGTGCCAGCTCACCCAGTGTTGCAGATACGCAGTATTTT.